The rows below give T cell receptor beta chains drawn from one sample of a study of post-analysis software for immune sequencing data. MiXCR, run by TCRdb on the PCR reads, gives a single entry per CDR3 protein. This table holds some 690,000 distinct CDR3 sequences, approximately 60% found once. The specimen was blood. Source of these receptors: a girl aged 2 to 9 with multiple sclerosis. Each CDR3 is given with its conserved first and last residue. Each record gives: clone size, J gene, D gene, V gene, CDR3 protein, CDR3 DNA. The D gene is left open where the match is weak. Expanded clones get a size class; other rows say once, few or many, or leave the size out.

size: few; J: TRBJ2-7; D: -; V: TRBV3-1; CDR3: CASSQENWAHEQYF; DNA: TGTGCCAGCAGCCAAGAGAACTGGGCCCACGAGCAGTACTTC
size: -; J: TRBJ2-1; D: -; V: TRBV19; CDR3: CASSKGGPTGAYNEQFF; DNA: TGTGCCAGTAGTAAGGGTGGACCCACCGGGGCCTACAATGAGCAGTTCTTC
size: -; J: TRBJ2-1; D: TRBD1; V: TRBV5-6; CDR3: CASSKRTGSVMSSYNEQFF; DNA: TGTGCCAGCAGCAAACGGACAGGGTCGGTAATGAGCTCCTACAATGAGCAGTTCTTC
size: few; J: TRBJ2-3; D: TRBD1; V: TRBV5-1; CDR3: CASSLNPDRGTDTQYF; DNA: TGCGCCAGCAGCTTGAATCCGGACAGGGGCACAGATACGCAGTATTTT
size: -; J: TRBJ2-1; D: -; V: TRBV20-1; CDR3: CSADELGGRYNEQFF; DNA: TGCAGTGCTGACGAGCTGGGGGGTCGCTACAATGAGCAGTTCTTC
size: -; J: TRBJ2-7; D: TRBD2; V: TRBV5-1; CDR3: CASSTGLANPYEQYF; DNA: TGCGCCAGCAGCACCGGACTAGCGAACCCCTACGAGCAGTACTTC
size: few; J: TRBJ2-1; D: -; V: TRBV7-9; CDR3: CASSLVRVFSYNEQFF; DNA: TGTGCCAGCAGCTTAGTTCGTGTATTTTCCTACAATGAGCAGTTCTTC
size: -; J: TRBJ2-1; D: -; V: TRBV24-1; CDR3: CATSERDNEQFF; DNA: TGTGCCACCAGTGAGAGGGACAATGAGCAGTTCTTC
size: few; J: TRBJ2-7; D: -; V: TRBV9; CDR3: CASSVARSGSAHEQYF; DNA: TGTGCCAGCAGCGTAGCTCGCTCAGGGTCGGCGCACGAGCAGTACTTC
size: -; J: TRBJ2-1; D: -; V: TRBV9; CDR3: CASSAKDFYNEQFF; DNA: TGTGCCAGCAGCGCAAAGGACTTCTACAATGAGCAGTTCTTC
size: -; J: TRBJ2-3; D: TRBD2; V: TRBV3-1; CDR3: CASSQDWKSSGLDLTPSTDTQYF; DNA: TGTGCCAGCAGCCAAGATTGGAAGTCTTCTGGACTAGACTTAACCCCTAGCACAGATACGCAGTATTTT
size: -; J: TRBJ2-1; D: -; V: TRBV5-1; CDR3: CASNLLSNEQFF; DNA: TGCGCCAGCAACTTGTTATCCAATGAGCAGTTCTTC
size: many; J: TRBJ2-5; D: -; V: TRBV29-1; CDR3: CSAKTPAEETQYF; DNA: TGCAGCGCCAAGACCCCGGCTGAAGAGACCCAGTACTTC
size: -; J: TRBJ2-7; D: TRBD2; V: TRBV27; CDR3: CASSYSGGNYEQYF; DNA: TGTGCCAGCAGTTATAGCGGGGGGAACTACGAGCAGTACTTC